This T cell receptor beta chain stems from a study of blood T cell repertoires in COVID-19. Looking at the study overall: Donors in the United States, Italy and Spain gave samples during acute or convalescent COVID-19.

Measured with immunoSEQ multiplex PCR; TCRdb has only the in-frame clones, and not every one. Of tens of thousands of clones in the sample, over 75% were seen once. This CDR3 contains 13 residues. Germline V gene data show CDR1 as SQVTM and CDR2 as ANQGSEA. V was clipped by 3 bases and J by 2 bases, with 10 bases between them. Sample: peripheral blood. The source is a woman of 80 years or more with active COVID-19. The V gene is TRBV29-1, the J gene TRBJ1-2; a weak D match, TRBD1 (6 bases). The CDR3 region has the DNA TGCAGCGTTGATGTCGGACAGAACTATGGCTACACCTTC. It yields the protein CSVDVGQNYGYTF.